These 22 T cell receptor beta chains came from one sample sequenced in a study of OX40 agonist ivuxolimab in advanced cancers. Libraries were built with the immunoSEQ multiplex PCR assay. Imported from immuneACCESS, the table was reduced by TCRdb to in-frame sequences with V and J called. These copies leave out some clones; in studies compared against another copy, an unresolved V gene accounts for under half, and the cause of the remainder is not known. Here the sample has 80,000 to 95,000 clones; more than 80% occur a single time. Clones ranked in the top ten supply about 9% of the sample. The input for sequencing was CD4+ or CD8+ T cells sorted from blood, taken in a trial of the OX40 agonist ivuxolimab. Receptor source: an adult with an advanced solid tumor such as melanoma, head and neck, liver or kidney cancer.

The chain combines TRBV5-1 with TRBJ2-7, with D uncertain. CDR3 length equals 16 residues. Per the germline V gene, CDR1 is SGHRS and CDR2 is YFSETQ. Trimming cost V 2 bases and J 3 bases, with 18 bases left between them. The CDR3: CASSLSAWEFGYEQYF. In nucleotides, the CDR3 is TGCGCCAGCAGCTTATCCGCTTGGGAATTCGGCTACGAGCAGTACTTC. Drawing the rest from reference TRBV5-1 and TRBJ2-7, the complete variable domain is KAGVTQTPRYLIKTRGQQVTLSCSPISGHRSVSWYQQTPGQGLQFLFEYFSETQRNKGNFPGRFSGRQFSNSRSEMNVSTLELGDSALYLCASSLSAWEFGYEQYFGPGTRLTVT.

The rearrangement uses TRBV15 and TRBJ1-6; unclear D gene. The length of the CDR3 is 15 residues. With 1 base removed from V and 7 bases from J, the gap between germline ends came to 11 bases. Germline-derived CDR1 and CDR2 are LNHNV and YYDKDF (reference sequence). CDR3 in amino acids: CATSRVGTPNSPLHF. Written as DNA, the CDR3 is TGTGCCACCAGCAGAGTTGGAACACCGAATTCACCCCTCCACTTT.

The gene calls are TRBV6-5 and TRBJ1-3; D is undetermined. Deletions cut 4 bases from V and 0 bases from J, with 10 bases between. Germline CDR1 MNHEY, CDR2 SVGAGI. The CDR3 is 15 amino acids. The CDR3: CASSSGWSSGNTIYF. As DNA, the CDR3 is TGTGCCAGCAGTTCTGGGTGGAGCTCTGGAAACACCATATATTTT.

J is TRBJ2-6 and V is TRBV12-5, with D possibly TRBD2 on 5 matching bases. The CDR3 has 16 residues. Trimming took 3 bases from V and 0 from J, leaving 9 bases between them. Per germline, CDR1 LGHNT and CDR2 FRNRAP. Here the CDR3 DNA reads TGTGCTAGTGGTTTTTCCGGGGACTCTGGGGCCAACGTCCTGACTTTC. Residues: CASGFSGDSGANVLTF.

V is TRBV10-3 and J is TRBJ2-5; TRBD2 aligns across 16 bases. With the DNA end fitting TRBJ2-7 better, the J assignment may be wrong. CDR1 is ENHRY and CDR2 is SYGVKD in the germline V gene. There are 18 residues in the CDR3. The CDR3 coding sequence is TGTGCCATCAGTGAGCCGGGACTAGCGGGAGGGCCCTCCTACGAGCAGTACTTC. The encoded protein is CAISEPGLAGGPSYEQYF.

This chain connects TRBV7-9 to TRBJ2-5; TRBD1 might be the D (6 bases). In germline, CDR1 is SEHNR, CDR2 FQNEAQ (reference sequence). CDR3 length: 13 residues. The germline V and J ends were trimmed by 9 bases and 3 bases, with 14 bases remaining between them. The CDR3 nucleotides read TGTGCCAGTGTCCTGGGGGACAAAGAGACCCAGTACTTC. Translation gives CASVLGDKETQYF.

The V gene is TRBV9, the J gene TRBJ2-6, with 10 positions matching TRBD1. Germline-derived CDR1 and CDR2 are SGDLS and YYNGEE. The ends lost 4 bases at V and 0 bases at J; junction bases unmatched: 10. The CDR3 is 19 residues long. CDR3 loop: CASSNRDRGPGSGANVLTF. The CDR3 DNA is TGTGCCAGCAGCAACCGGGACAGGGGCCCGGGCTCTGGGGCCAACGTCCTGACTTTC.

This clone was seen just once. This rearrangement joins TRBV9 to TRBJ2-7; either TRBD1 or TRBD2 may fit D (5 bases each). Germline CDR1 reads SGDLS; CDR2 reads YYNGEE. This CDR3 is 15 amino acids long. With 0 bases removed from V and 3 bases from J, the gap between germline ends came to 13 bases. CDR3 DNA sequence: TGTGCCAGCAGCGTAGCTGGGGGATTCGACTACGAGCAGTACTTC. Its protein is CASSVAGGFDYEQYF.

This rearrangement joins TRBV9 to TRBJ1-6; no reliable D call. The length of the CDR3 is 13 residues. Germline V CDR1 and CDR2: SGDLS, YYNGEE. With 0 bases removed from V and 8 bases from J, the gap between germline ends came to 6 bases. Here the CDR3 DNA reads TGTGCCAGCAGCGTAGCCTGGGATTCACCCCTCCACTTT. The encoded protein is CASSVAWDSPLHF.

The chain carries TRBV6-1 and TRBJ1-2; D perhaps matches TRBD1 (6 bases). The CDR3 covers 14 residues. Trimming removed 7 bases at V and 2 bases at J, with 14 bases between. Germline V CDR1 and CDR2: MNHNS, SASEGT. CDR3 sequence reads: CASNTYRGNYGYTF. CDR3 nucleotide sequence: TGTGCCAGCAACACCTATAGGGGGAACTATGGCTACACCTTC.

The rearrangement uses TRBV30 and TRBJ2-1; 11 bases line up with TRBD2. V gave up 6 bases and J gave up 4 bases; unmatched junction bases: 23. CDR1 and CDR2 from the germline V gene are GTSNPN and SVGIG (reference sequence). This CDR3 region has 20 residues. CDR3 DNA sequence: TGTGCCTGTAAAACTGGGACAGTACATCCGGGACTAGCGGTTTACAATGAGCAGTTCTTC. This codes for CACKTGTVHPGLAVYNEQFF.

The chain combines TRBV19 with TRBJ1-1; TRBD1 aligns across 11 bases. V shed 4 bases and J 3 bases; nucleotides not matched to a gene: 7. This CDR3 comprises 16 residues. The germline gives CDR1 LNHDA, CDR2 SQIVND (reference sequence). CDR3 region: CASSTGQGAGDTEAFF. The CDR3, as DNA: TGTGCCAGTAGTACCGGACAGGGGGCTGGGGACACTGAAGCTTTCTTT.

The V and J genes are TRBV6-1 and TRBJ2-7; D is ambiguous. V lost 4 bases to trimming and J lost 3 bases, with 10 bases between them. This CDR3 has 13 amino acids. Per the germline V gene, CDR1 is MNHNS and CDR2 is SASEGT. The DNA for the CDR3 is TGTGCCAGCAGTGTCCAAAAGGGCTACGAGCAGTACTTC. This sequence encodes CASSVQKGYEQYF.

The chain recombines TRBV7-9 with TRBJ1-1, with TRBD1 matching over 8 bases. Trimming took 5 bases from V and 1 from J; bases not matched to a gene: 3. The germline CDR1 and CDR2 sequences are SEHNR and FQNEAQ (reference sequence). CDR3 length: 14 residues. The CDR3 nucleotides read TGTGCCAGCAGCACGACAGGGGCGAACACTGAAGCTTTCTTT. Its translation: CASSTTGANTEAFF.

V is TRBV27 and J is TRBJ2-1; no reliable D call. Germline loops: CDR1 MNHEY, CDR2 SMNVEV (reference sequence). Trimming removed 4 bases from V and 5 bases from J, with 12 bases in between. This CDR3 spans 14 amino acids. The CDR3 reads CASSWARENNEQFF. The DNA of the CDR3 is TGTGCCAGCAGTTGGGCTAGAGAAAACAATGAGCAGTTCTTC.

This rearrangement joins TRBV28 to TRBJ2-3, with 9 bases fitting TRBD1. Losses at the gene ends were 5 bases for V and 3 bases for J; bases not matched to a gene: 15. Per the germline V gene, CDR1 is MDHEN and CDR2 is SYDVKM. The CDR3 has 18 residues. The CDR3 spells CASSPMLYRGPLTDTQYF. The CDR3 nucleotides read TGTGCCAGCAGTCCGATGTTGTACAGGGGGCCCTTGACAGATACGCAGTATTTT.

The chain links TRBV28 to TRBJ2-2, with D unresolved. V gave up 5 bases and J gave up 3 bases, with 10 bases separating them. In germline, CDR1 is MDHEN, CDR2 SYDVKM. The CDR3 is 14 residues long. The CDR3 region has the DNA TGTGCCAGCAGTGGCAGACGGTACACCGGGGAGCTGTTTTTT. Its translation: CASSGRRYTGELFF.

This clone was observed once. CDR3 sequence: CASSPPGLAGDTGELFF. The CDR3 DNA follows: TGTGCCAGCTCACCCCCGGGACTAGCGGGGGACACCGGGGAGCTGTTTTTT. The V call is TRBV18, the J call TRBJ2-2; TRBD2 aligns across 14 bases. The germline CDR1 and CDR2 sequences are KGHSH and LQKENI. CDR3 length: 17 amino acids. The V and J ends lost 3 bases and 3 bases, in that order; junction bases with no gene match: 3.

The chain links TRBV6-1 to TRBJ1-1; D might be TRBD1 (5 bases). The V and J ends lost 0 bases and 3 bases respectively, with 8 bases between them. The germline V gene encodes CDR1 MNHNS and CDR2 SASEGT. This CDR3 is built from 14 residues. DNA for the CDR3: TGTGCCAGCAGTGAAGCGGGCAGGGACACTGAAGCTTTCTTT. Translating it yields CASSEAGRDTEAFF.

This chain joins TRBV13 and TRBJ1-1; the D gene is possibly TRBD1 (6 bases). The germline V and J ends were trimmed by 6 bases and 5 bases, with 13 bases remaining between them. CDR1 is PRHDT, CDR2 FYEKMQ, per germline (reference sequence). This CDR3 region has 13 residues. Here the CDR3 reads CASRLGGLTEAFF. The CDR3 DNA follows: TGTGCCAGCAGGCTAGGGGGTTTGACTGAAGCTTTCTTT.

V is TRBV19 and J is TRBJ1-4; D is uncertain. The ends were cut back, 8 bases at V and 6 bases at J, with 13 bases in the middle. The CDR3 has 13 amino acids. Per germline, CDR1 LNHDA and CDR2 SQIVND (reference sequence). CDR3 loop: CASRGGSYEKLFF. The CDR3 bases are TGTGCCAGTCGGGGAGGGTCCTATGAAAAACTGTTTTTT.

This clone was detected only once. The genes are TRBV7-9 and TRBJ1-5; D unresolved. Looked up from germline, CDR1 is SEHNR and CDR2 is FQNEAQ (reference sequence). Trimming pared 3 bases from V and 3 bases from J, leaving 9 bases between. CDR3 length: 14 residues. DNA for the CDR3: TGTGCCAGCAGCTTGGACCCCTTCAATCAGCCCCAGCATTTT. Its protein is CASSLDPFNQPQHF. The variable domain in full, completed from reference TRBV7-9 and TRBJ1-5, reads DTGVSQNPRHKITKRGQNVTFRCDPISEHNRLYWYRQTLGQGPEFLTYFQNEAQLEKSRLLSDRFSAERPKGSFSTLEIQRTEQGDSAMYLCASSLDPFNQPQHFGDGTRLSIL.